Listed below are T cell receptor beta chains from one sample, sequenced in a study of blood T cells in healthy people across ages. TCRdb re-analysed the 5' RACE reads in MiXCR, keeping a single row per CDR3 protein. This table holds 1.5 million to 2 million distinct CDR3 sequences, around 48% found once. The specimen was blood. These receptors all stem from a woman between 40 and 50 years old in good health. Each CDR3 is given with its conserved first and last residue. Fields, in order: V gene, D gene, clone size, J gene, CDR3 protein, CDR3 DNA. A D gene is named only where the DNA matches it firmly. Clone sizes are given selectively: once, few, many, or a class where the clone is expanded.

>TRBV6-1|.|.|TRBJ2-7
CASSEARVSEQYF
TGTGCCAGCAGTGAAGCGAGAGTATCCGAGCAGTACTTC
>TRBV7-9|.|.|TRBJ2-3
CASSLEGTRLGDTQYF
TGTGCCAGCAGCTTAGAGGGGACTCGGTTAGGAGATACGCAGTATTTT
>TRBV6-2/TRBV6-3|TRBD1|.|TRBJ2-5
CASLRDGRGQGTQYF
TGTGCCAGCCTTCGTGATGGCAGGGGGCAAGGGACCCAGTACTTC
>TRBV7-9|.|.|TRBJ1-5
CASSPPQANQPQHF
TGTGCCAGCAGCCCCCCCCAGGCTAATCAGCCCCAGCATTTT
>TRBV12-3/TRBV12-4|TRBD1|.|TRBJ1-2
CASGGLANYGYTF
TGTGCCTCAGGGGGCCTCGCTAACTATGGCTACACCTTC
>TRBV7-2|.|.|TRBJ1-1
CASSFLIMNTEAFF
TGTGCCAGCAGCTTTCTGATAATGAACACTGAAGCTTTCTTT
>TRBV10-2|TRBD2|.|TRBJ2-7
CASGERGQSFGQYF
TGCGCCAGCGGGGAGCGGGGGCAATCGTTCGGGCAGTACTTC
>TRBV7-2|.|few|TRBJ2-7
CASSLAGRVYEQYF
TGCGCCAGCAGCTTGGCCGGCAGGGTCTACGAGCAGTACTTC
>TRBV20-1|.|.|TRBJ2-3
CSARDELTDTQYF
TGCAGTGCTAGAGATGAACTTACAGATACGCAGTATTTT
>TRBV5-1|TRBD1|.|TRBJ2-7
CASSSAPGTDYEQYF
TGCGCCAGCAGCTCGGCCCCCGGGACAGACTACGAGCAGTACTTC
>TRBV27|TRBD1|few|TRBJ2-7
CASSPLGQGAKYEQYF
TGTGCCAGCAGTCCTCTCGGACAGGGGGCGAAATACGAGCAGTACTTC
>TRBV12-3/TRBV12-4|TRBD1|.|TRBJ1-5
CASSSQGAGFNQPQHF
TGTGCCAGCAGTTCCCAGGGGGCCGGGTTTAATCAGCCCCAGCATTTT
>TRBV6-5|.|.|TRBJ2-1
CASREGGSTHNEQFF
TGTGCCAGCAGGGAAGGGGGGTCAACCCACAATGAGCAGTTCTTC
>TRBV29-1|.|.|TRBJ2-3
CSVVPGAVNTQYF
TGCAGCGTCGTCCCAGGGGCTGTGAATACGCAGTATTTT
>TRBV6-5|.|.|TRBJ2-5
CASSYGSTSPNEQYF
TGTGCCAGCAGTTACGGATCAACCAGTCCCAATGAGCAGTACTTC
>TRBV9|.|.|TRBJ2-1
CASSVAWQGYNEQFF
TGTGCCAGCAGCGTAGCTTGGCAAGGCTACAATGAGCAGTTCTTC
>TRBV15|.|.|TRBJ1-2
CATSRDPMAAQAVGYTF
TGTGCCACCAGCAGAGATCCGATGGCAGCACAGGCGGTTGGCTACACCTTC
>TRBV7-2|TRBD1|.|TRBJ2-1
CASSPRTGATEQFF
TGTGCCAGCAGCCCAAGGACAGGAGCTACTGAGCAGTTCTTC
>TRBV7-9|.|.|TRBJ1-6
CASTNQNSPLHF
TGTGCCAGCACCAATCAAAATTCACCCCTCCACTTT
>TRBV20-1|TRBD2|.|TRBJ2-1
CSDGSGGYNEQFF
TGCAGTGATGGTAGCGGGGGGTACAATGAGCAGTTCTTC
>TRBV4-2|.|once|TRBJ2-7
CASSQTVGPSYEQYF
TGTGCCAGCAGCCAAACGGTCGGGCCCTCCTACGAGCAGTACTTC
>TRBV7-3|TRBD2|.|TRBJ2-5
CASSIESGTSGRQDQETQYF
TGTGCCAGCAGCATCGAATCGGGGACTAGCGGGAGGCAGGACCAAGAGACCCAGTACTTC
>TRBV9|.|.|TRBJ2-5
CASSAAGAVSETQYF
TGTGCCAGCAGCGCGGCCGGGGCAGTCAGTGAGACCCAGTACTTC
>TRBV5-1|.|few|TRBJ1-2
CASSFGNLPNYGYTF
TGCGCCAGCAGCTTCGGCAATCTCCCTAACTATGGCTACACCTTC
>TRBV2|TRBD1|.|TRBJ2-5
CARKKGMGQGPKETQYF
TGTGCCAGAAAAAAAGGGATGGGACAGGGACCCAAAGAGACCCAGTACTTC
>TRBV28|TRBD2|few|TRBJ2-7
CASSPGTSGGFNEQYF
TGTGCCAGCAGTCCGGGGACTAGCGGGGGGTTCAACGAGCAGTACTTC
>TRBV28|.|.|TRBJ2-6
CASSFAGTGYFSGANVLTF
TGTGCCAGCAGTTTTGCCGGGACCGGCTACTTCTCTGGGGCCAACGTCCTGACTTTC
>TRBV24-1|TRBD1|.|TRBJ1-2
CATSDRTPTGGASGYTF
TGTGCCACCAGTGATCGGACCCCTACAGGGGGCGCGTCTGGCTACACCTTC
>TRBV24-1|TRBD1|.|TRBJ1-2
CATSDTGQGRYGYTF
TGTGCCACCAGTGATACCGGACAGGGCCGGTATGGCTACACCTTC
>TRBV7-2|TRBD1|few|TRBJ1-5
CASSRTGVNQPQHF
TGTGCCAGCAGCCGAACAGGGGTCAATCAGCCCCAGCATTTT
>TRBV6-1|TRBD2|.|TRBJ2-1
CASSEVAGEAEQFF
TGTGCCAGCAGTGAAGTAGCGGGGGAAGCTGAGCAGTTCTTC
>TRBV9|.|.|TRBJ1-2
CASSATGANYYGFTF
TGTGCCAGCAGCGCCACAGGTGCTAACTACTATGGCTTCACCTTC
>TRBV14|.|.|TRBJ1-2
CASSQFGTGANYGYTF
TGTGCCAGCAGCCAATTCGGAACAGGCGCTAACTATGGCTACACCTTC
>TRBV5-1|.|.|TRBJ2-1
CASSFEGQGSYNEQFF
TGCGCCAGCAGCTTTGAGGGGCAAGGGTCCTACAATGAGCAGTTCTTC
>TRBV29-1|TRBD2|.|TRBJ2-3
CSVQTGTSGGAQRTDTQYF
TGCAGCGTCCAGACCGGGACTAGCGGGGGGGCACAACGCACAGATACGCAGTATTTT
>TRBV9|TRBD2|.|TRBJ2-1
CASSVGVLAGDNEQFF
TGTGCCAGCAGCGTAGGTGTCCTAGCGGGGGACAATGAGCAGTTCTTC
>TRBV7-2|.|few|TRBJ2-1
CASSWTRGTGNEQFF
TGTGCCAGCAGCTGGACCAGGGGTACCGGCAATGAGCAGTTCTTC
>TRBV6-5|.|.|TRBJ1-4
CASRDLREEKLFF
TGTGCCAGCAGGGACCTCCGGGAGGAAAAACTGTTTTTT
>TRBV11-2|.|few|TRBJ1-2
CASSPPDRPLYGYTF
TGTGCCAGCAGCCCCCCCGACAGGCCACTATATGGCTACACCTTC
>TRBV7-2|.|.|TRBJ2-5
CASSLDMGRETQYF
TGTGCCAGCAGCTTAGACATGGGGCGAGAGACCCAGTACTTC
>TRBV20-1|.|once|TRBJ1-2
CSARVGDRLGYTF
TGCAGTGCTAGAGTTGGGGATCGTCTTGGCTACACCTTC
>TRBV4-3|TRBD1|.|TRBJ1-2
CASGQDRDSSSGYTF
TGCGCCAGCGGCCAAGATCGGGACAGTTCTAGTGGCTACACCTTC
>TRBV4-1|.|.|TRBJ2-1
CASSQDPRRAEQFF
TGCGCCAGCAGCCAAGATCCAAGGCGAGCAGAGCAGTTCTTC
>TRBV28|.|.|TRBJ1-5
CASSPSASQPQHF
TGTGCCAGCAGTCCCTCGGCCAGTCAGCCCCAGCATTTT